The 16 T cell receptor beta chains listed next were all sequenced from one sample in a study of blood T cells in healthy people across ages. Primers used in a second PCR of about 6 to 12 cycles were a sample-barcoded 5' primer and a J-beta primer mix. MiXCR, applied by TCRdb to the 5' RACE reads, yields one record per CDR3 protein. The sample lists under 800,000 distinct CDR3 sequences, around 46% occurring once. Sequencing was carried out using blood. These receptors all stem from a woman aged 55 to 70 in good health.

The chain combines TRBV19 with TRBJ2-1; 7 bases match TRBD2. This CDR3 has 14 amino acids. Germline V gives CDR1 LNHDA, CDR2 SQIVND (reference sequence). With 7 bases clipped from V and 1 base from J, the junction kept 4 bases outside the gene matches. The CDR3 sequence is CASMTSRSYNEQFF. DNA of the CDR3: TGTGCCAGTATGACTAGCAGATCCTACAATGAGCAGTTCTTC.

In its sample, this clonotype was seen a few times. CDR3 nucleotide sequence: TGTGCCAGCAGCTTAAGGACAGGCGGCGTCGGCTACACCTTC. This encodes CASSLRTGGVGYTF. This chain connects TRBV7-8 to TRBJ1-2; 7 bases agree with TRBD1. CDR1 and CDR2 from the germline V gene are SGHVS and FQNEAQ. CDR3 length equals 14 residues. V trimming: 2 bases; J trimming: 8 bases; junction bases outside the gene matches: 8.

The J gene is TRBJ2-2, the V gene TRBV12-3 or TRBV12-4; D perhaps matches TRBD1 (6 bases). The CDR3 is 16 residues long. V was cut by 2 bases and J by 6 bases, with 16 bases left in between. CDR3 in amino acids: CASSLTPLQGAGELFF. DNA of the CDR3: TGTGCCAGCAGTTTAACCCCCTTACAGGGCGCCGGGGAGCTGTTTTTT.

This clonotype showed up just a few times. The J gene is TRBJ2-1, the V gene TRBV20-1; TRBD2 might be the D (5 bases). Trimming took 6 bases from V and 3 from J, leaving 15 bases between them. This CDR3 is 14 amino acids long. CDR1 is DFQATT, CDR2 SNEGSKA, per germline (reference sequence). CDR3 amino acids: CSAVQTGFYNEQFF. The CDR3 DNA is TGCAGTGCCGTCCAGACGGGGTTCTACAATGAGCAGTTCTTC.

This clonotype was counted between two and nine times. The chain has TRBV30 and TRBJ2-4; 9 bases are a match to TRBD2. The CDR3 is 13 residues long. The germline V gene has CDR1 GTSNPN and CDR2 SVGIG (reference sequence). The V gene end was trimmed by 1 base and the J gene end by 7 bases; junction bases not matched to a gene: 2. In DNA form, the CDR3 reads TGTGCCTGGAGTGGCGGGGGGGCCAACATTCAGTACTTC. Protein sequence: CAWSGGGANIQYF. The full variable domain, in which reference TRBV30 and TRBJ2-4 provide the parts outside the CDR3, is SQTIHQWPATLVQPVGSPLSLECTVEGTSNPNLYWYRQAAGRGLQLLFYSVGIGQISSEVPQNLSASRPQDRQFILSSKKLLLSDSGFYLCAWSGGGANIQYFGAGTRLSVL.

The chain couples TRBV6-5 to TRBJ1-2; possible D gene TRBD1, 5 bases. V was cut by 6 bases and J by 3 bases, with 11 bases left in between. The CDR3 is 13 residues long. Germline CDR1 and CDR2: MNHEY and SVGAGI. As DNA, the CDR3 is TGTGCCAGCAGCCCAGTACAGGACTATGGCTACACCTTC. This gives the protein CASSPVQDYGYTF.

The gene calls are TRBV2 and TRBJ2-7; D uncertain. The CDR3 is 13 amino acids. Trimming cost V 5 bases and J 2 bases, with 10 bases left between them. CDR1 SNHLY and CDR2 FYNNEI come from the germline V gene. The CDR3 loop reads CASSPDGTYEQYF. As DNA, the CDR3 is TGTGCCAGCAGTCCGGACGGAACCTACGAGCAGTACTTC.

The V gene is TRBV7-2, the J gene TRBJ2-3; 10 nucleotides agree with TRBD2. The V segment lost 2 bases and the J segment 9 bases; nucleotides outside the gene matches: 8. The CDR3 contains 15 residues. Germline loops: CDR1 SGHTA, CDR2 FQGNSA. CDR3 nucleotide sequence: TGTGCCAGCAGCTTATCGGCTAGCGGGGGAGTAACGCAGTATTTT. The encoded protein is CASSLSASGGVTQYF.

This sequence joins TRBV5-4 and TRBJ2-7; TRBD1 is a possible D gene (6 bases). The J call could be wrong; TRBJ2-5 is a better fit for the DNA end. The germline CDR1 and CDR2 sequences are SGHNT and YYREEE (reference sequence). The CDR3 contains 15 residues. CDR3 DNA sequence: TGTGCCAGCAGCCTCTCCGGGACACAAGGAGAGACCCAGTACTTC. Protein sequence: CASSLSGTQGETQYF.

The rearrangement joins TRBV27 to TRBJ1-2; 8 nucleotides align to TRBD1. This CDR3 has 12 amino acids. The V segment lost 9 bases and the J segment 8 bases; nucleotides outside the gene matches: 8. Germline CDR1 MNHEY, CDR2 SMNVEV (reference sequence). Here the CDR3 DNA reads TGTGCCAGTGGGACAGGAACTGACGGCTACACCTTC. As protein: CASGTGTDGYTF.

This clonotype has more than one count but fewer than ten. The gene calls are TRBV5-1 and TRBJ2-7, with 12 bases identical to TRBD2. CDR3 length: 14 amino acids. J gave up 3 bases and V 4 bases, and 2 bases lay outside the gene matches. Germline values: CDR1 SGHRS, CDR2 YFSETQ. CDR3 in amino acids: CASSRTSGIYEQYF. DNA for the CDR3: TGCGCCAGCAGCCGGACTAGCGGGATCTACGAGCAGTACTTC.

V gene TRBV28 combines with J gene TRBJ1-2; D may be TRBD1 (5 bases). Trimming pared 1 base from V and 1 base from J, leaving 16 bases between. Per germline, CDR1 MDHEN and CDR2 SYDVKM. This CDR3 spans 17 amino acids. CDR3 nucleotide sequence: TGTGCCAGCAGTTTATCCGATTTGAGACAGTATAACTATGGCTACACCTTC. Its translation: CASSLSDLRQYNYGYTF.

This clonotype was found a few times. The chain is built from TRBV7-9 and TRBJ1-5; tentative D call: TRBD1 (5 bases). There are 16 residues in the CDR3. The germline V gene has CDR1 SEHNR and CDR2 FQNEAQ (reference sequence). V was cut by 4 bases and J by 0 bases, with 13 bases left in between. CDR3 protein: CASSSSRGDSNQPQHF. The CDR3 coding sequence is TGTGCCAGCAGCTCCTCCCGGGGGGATAGCAATCAGCCCCAGCATTTT.

This clonotype was recorded many times. The V and J genes are TRBV4-1 and TRBJ2-3; 8 positions agree with TRBD2. Trimming took 0 bases from V and 4 from J; bases not matched to a gene: 9. Germline V CDR1 and CDR2: MGHRA, YSYEKL. The CDR3 consists of 17 residues. The CDR3 sequence: CASSQDRDSGVADTQYF. As DNA, the CDR3 is TGCGCCAGCAGCCAAGATCGAGATAGCGGGGTCGCAGATACGCAGTATTTT.

As regards this clonotype: A much larger clone lies one base from this, so it may be a read error. The chain uses TRBV24-1 and TRBJ2-1; a possible D gene is TRBD2 (6 bases). The length of the CDR3 is 16 residues. Germline lookup yields CDR1 KGHDR and CDR2 SFDVKD. The chain's CDR3 is CATGDSAGLNYNEQFF. CDR3 DNA: TGTGCCACCGGTGATTCGGCGGGACTCAACTACAATGAGCAGTTCTTC.

Of note for this clonotype: This may stem from a read error, because a much larger clone lies one nucleotide away. The chain carries TRBV7-2 and TRBJ2-3; TRBD1 might be the D (6 bases). The CDR3 sequence is 16 residues long. Germline CDR1 SGHTA, CDR2 FQGNSA. For the CDR3, the DNA is TGTGCCAGCAGCCCTAATGGACAGCTAAGCACAGATATGCAGTATTTT. Amino acid sequence: CASSPNGQLSTDMQYF.